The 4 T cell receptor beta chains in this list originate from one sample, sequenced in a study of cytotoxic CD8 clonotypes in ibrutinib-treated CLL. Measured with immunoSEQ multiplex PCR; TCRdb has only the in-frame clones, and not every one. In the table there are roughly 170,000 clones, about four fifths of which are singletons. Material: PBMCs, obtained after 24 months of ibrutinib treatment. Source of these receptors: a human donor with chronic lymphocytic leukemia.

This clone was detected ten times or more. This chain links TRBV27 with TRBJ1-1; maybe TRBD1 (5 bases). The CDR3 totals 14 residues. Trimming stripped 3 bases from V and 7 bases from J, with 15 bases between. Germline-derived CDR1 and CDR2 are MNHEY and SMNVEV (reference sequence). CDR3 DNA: TGTGCCAGCAGTTTTGGGCGGACACAGAGTGAAGCTTTCTTT. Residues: CASSFGRTQSEAFF.

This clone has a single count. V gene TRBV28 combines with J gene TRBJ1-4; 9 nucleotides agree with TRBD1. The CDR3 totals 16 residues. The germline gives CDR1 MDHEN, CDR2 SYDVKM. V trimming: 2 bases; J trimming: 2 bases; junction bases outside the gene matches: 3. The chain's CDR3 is CASSLIQGATNEKLFF. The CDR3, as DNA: TGTGCCAGCAGTTTAATACAGGGGGCGACTAATGAAAAACTGTTTTTT.

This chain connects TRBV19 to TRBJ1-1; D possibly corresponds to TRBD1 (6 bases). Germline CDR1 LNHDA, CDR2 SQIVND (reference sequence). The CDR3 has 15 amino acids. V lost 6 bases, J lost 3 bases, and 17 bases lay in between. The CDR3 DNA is TGTGCCAGTAGGAATCCCGGGACACTATACACTGAAGCTTTCTTT. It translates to CASRNPGTLYTEAFF.

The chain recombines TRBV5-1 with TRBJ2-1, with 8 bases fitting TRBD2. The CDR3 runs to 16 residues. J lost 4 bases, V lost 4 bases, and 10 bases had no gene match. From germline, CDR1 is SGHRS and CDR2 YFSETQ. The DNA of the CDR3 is TGCGCCAGCAGCCGGACACTAGCGGTGGGTTACAATGAGCAGTTCTTC. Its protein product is CASSRTLAVGYNEQFF.